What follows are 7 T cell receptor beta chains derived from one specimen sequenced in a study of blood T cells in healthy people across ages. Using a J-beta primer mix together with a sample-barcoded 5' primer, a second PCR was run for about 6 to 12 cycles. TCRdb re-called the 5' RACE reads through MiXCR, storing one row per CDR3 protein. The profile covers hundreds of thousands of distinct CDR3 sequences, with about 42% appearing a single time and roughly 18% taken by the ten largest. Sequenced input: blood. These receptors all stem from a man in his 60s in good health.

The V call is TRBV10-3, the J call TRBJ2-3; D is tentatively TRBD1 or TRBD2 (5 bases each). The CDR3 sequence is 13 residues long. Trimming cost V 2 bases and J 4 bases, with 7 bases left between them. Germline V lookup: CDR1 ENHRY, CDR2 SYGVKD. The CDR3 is CAISEGGPDTQYF. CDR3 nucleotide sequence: TGTGCCATCAGTGAGGGGGGTCCAGATACGCAGTATTTT.

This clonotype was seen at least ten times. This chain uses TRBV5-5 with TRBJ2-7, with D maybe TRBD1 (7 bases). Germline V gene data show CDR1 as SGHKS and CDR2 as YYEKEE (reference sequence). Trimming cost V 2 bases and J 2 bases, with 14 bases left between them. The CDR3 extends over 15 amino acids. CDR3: CASSLFPGGTYEQYF. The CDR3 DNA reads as TGTGCCAGCAGCTTATTCCCAGGGGGGACCTACGAGCAGTACTTC. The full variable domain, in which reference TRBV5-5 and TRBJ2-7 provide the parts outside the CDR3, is DAGVTQSPTHLIKTRGQQVTLRCSPISGHKSVSWYQQVLGQGPQFIFQYYEKEERGRGNFPDRFSARQFPNYSSELNVNALLLGDSALYLCASSLFPGGTYEQYFGPGTRLTVT.

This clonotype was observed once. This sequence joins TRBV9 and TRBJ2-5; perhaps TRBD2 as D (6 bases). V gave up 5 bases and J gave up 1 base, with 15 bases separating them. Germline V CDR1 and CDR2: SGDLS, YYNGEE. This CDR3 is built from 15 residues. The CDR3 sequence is CASSGMGGVQETQYF. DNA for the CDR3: TGTGCCAGCAGTGGGATGGGCGGGGTCCAAGAGACCCAGTACTTC.

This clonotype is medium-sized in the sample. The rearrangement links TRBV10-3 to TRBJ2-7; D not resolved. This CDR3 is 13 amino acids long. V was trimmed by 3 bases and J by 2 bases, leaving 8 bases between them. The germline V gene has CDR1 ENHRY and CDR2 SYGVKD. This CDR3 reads CAISEDTAYEQYF. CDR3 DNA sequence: TGTGCCATCAGTGAAGACACAGCCTACGAGCAGTACTTC.

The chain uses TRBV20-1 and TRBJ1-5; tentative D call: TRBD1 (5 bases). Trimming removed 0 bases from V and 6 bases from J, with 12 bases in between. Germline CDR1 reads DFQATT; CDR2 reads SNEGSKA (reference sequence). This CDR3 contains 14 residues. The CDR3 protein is CSAREDQGPQPQHF. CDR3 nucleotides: TGCAGTGCTAGAGAGGACCAGGGTCCTCAGCCCCAGCATTTT.

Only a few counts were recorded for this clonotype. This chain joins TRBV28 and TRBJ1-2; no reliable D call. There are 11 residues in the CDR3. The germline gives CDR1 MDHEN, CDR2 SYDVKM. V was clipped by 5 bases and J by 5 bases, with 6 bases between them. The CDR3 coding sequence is TGTGCCAGCAGTGCGGTATATGGCTACACCTTC. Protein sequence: CASSAVYGYTF.

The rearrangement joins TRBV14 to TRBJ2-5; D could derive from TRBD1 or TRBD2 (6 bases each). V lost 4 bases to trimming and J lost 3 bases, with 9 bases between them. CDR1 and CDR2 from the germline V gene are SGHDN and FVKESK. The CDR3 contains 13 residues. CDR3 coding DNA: TGTGCCAGCAGCCGAGGGGGGAAAGAGACCCAGTACTTC. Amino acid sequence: CASSRGGKETQYF.